This TCR beta chain was captured by sequencing in a study of PD-1 blockade in classical Hodgkin lymphoma. Clones were sequenced by immunoSEQ multiplex PCR, and TCRdb holds only the in-frame ones, with some missing. The sample records roughly 140,000 clones, approximately 80% being singletons. Each patient relapsed following autologous stem cell transplantation, and prior brentuximab vedotin exposure differed. Germline CDR1 is LNHDA and CDR2 is SQIVND (reference sequence). This CDR3 has 14 amino acids. V was clipped by 8 bases and J by 5 bases; unmatched bases: 8. This clone is medium-sized by share. Its antigen is unknown. Study conclusions and caveats: Patients excluded were those beginning nivolumab under 1 year after ASCT. There remain no defined causes for the repertoire differences, which possibly reflect disease activity or prior therapy. Newly diagnosed patients had baseline TCR diversity that was reportedly lower than that of healthy donors. TCR diversity rose significantly by C4D1 in CD4+ but not CD8+ cells.

V usage is TRBV19 and J usage is TRBJ1-4, with 7 bases that match TRBD1. The sequence came from a human donor with classical Hodgkin lymphoma. The source was peripheral blood mononuclear cells (PBMCs), collected before the second cycle of nivolumab. CDR3 coding DNA: TGTGCCAGTGGTACGGGACAGCCGAATGAAAAACTGTTTTTT. It translates to CASGTGQPNEKLFF.